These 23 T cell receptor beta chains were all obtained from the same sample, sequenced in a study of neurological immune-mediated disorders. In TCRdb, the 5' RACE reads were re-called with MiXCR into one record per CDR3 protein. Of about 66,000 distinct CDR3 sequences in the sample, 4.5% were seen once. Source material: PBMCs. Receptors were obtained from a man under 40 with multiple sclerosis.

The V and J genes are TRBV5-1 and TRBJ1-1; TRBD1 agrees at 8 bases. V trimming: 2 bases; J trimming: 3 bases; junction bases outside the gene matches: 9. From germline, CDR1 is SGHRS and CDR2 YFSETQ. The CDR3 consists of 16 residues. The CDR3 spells CASSFGVQGADTEAFF. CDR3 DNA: TGCGCCAGCAGCTTTGGTGTCCAGGGGGCTGACACTGAAGCTTTCTTT.

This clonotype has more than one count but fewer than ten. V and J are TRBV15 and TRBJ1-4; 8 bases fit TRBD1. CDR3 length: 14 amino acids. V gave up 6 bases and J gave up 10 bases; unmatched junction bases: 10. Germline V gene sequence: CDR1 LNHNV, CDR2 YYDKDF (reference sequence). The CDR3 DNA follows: TGTGCCACCAGACCTGGACAGGGTCGGGGAAAACTGTTTTTT. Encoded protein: CATRPGQGRGKLFF.

This CDR3 is CASSLGGQAPEAFF. The CDR3 DNA follows: TGTGCCAGCAGTCTCGGCGGACAGGCGCCTGAAGCTTTCTTT. The rearrangement links TRBV12-3 or TRBV12-4 to TRBJ1-1; 7 positions agree with TRBD1. The V segment lost 5 bases and the J segment 6 bases; nucleotides outside the gene matches: 9. The CDR3 is 14 residues long.

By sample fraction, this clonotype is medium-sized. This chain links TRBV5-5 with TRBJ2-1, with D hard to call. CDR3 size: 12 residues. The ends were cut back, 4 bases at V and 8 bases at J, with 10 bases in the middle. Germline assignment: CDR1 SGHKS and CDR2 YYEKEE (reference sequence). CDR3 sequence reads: CASSPPTYEQFF. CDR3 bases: TGTGCCAGCAGCCCCCCGACCTATGAGCAGTTCTTC.

CDR3 DNA: TGTGCCAGCAGTAGGGGGACGAAGGCTGAAGCTTTCTTT. This codes for CASSRGTKAEAFF. The chain has TRBV27 and TRBJ1-1; tentative D call: TRBD1 (6 bases). This CDR3 is 13 amino acids long. V lost 5 bases, J lost 6 bases, and 13 bases lay in between. CDR1 MNHEY and CDR2 SMNVEV come from the germline V gene (reference sequence).

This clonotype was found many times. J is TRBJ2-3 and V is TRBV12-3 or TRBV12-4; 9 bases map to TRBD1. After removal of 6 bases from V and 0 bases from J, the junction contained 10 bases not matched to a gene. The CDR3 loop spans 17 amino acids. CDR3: CASSQTGTGFSTDTQYF. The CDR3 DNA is TGTGCCAGCAGCCAAACCGGGACAGGGTTTAGCACAGATACGCAGTATTTT.

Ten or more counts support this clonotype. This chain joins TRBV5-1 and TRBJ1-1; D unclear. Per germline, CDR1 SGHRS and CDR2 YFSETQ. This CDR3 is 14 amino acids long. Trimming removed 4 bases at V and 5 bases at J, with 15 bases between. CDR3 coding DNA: TGCGCCAGCAGCCGAATAACACAGAGTACTGAAGCTTTCTTT. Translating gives CASSRITQSTEAFF.

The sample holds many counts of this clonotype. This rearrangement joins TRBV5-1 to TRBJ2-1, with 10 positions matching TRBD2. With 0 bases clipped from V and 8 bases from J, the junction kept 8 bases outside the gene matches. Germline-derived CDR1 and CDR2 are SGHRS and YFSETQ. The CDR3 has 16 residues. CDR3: CASSLVPAGGRDEQFF. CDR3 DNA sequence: TGCGCCAGCAGCTTGGTGCCAGCGGGGGGGCGGGATGAGCAGTTCTTC.

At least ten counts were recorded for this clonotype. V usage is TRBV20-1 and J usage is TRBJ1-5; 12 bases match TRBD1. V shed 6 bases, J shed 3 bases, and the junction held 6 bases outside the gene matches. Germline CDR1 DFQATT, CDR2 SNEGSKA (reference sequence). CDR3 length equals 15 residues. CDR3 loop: CSAPGQGANNQPQHF. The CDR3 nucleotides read TGCAGTGCCCCGGGACAGGGGGCGAACAATCAGCCCCAGCATTTT.

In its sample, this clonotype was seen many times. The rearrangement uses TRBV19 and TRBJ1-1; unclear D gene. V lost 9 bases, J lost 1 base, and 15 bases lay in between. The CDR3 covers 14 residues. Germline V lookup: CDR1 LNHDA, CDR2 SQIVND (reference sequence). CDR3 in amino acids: CASDRTYKNTEAFF. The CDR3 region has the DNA TGTGCCAGCGACCGTACATATAAGAACACTGAAGCTTTCTTT.

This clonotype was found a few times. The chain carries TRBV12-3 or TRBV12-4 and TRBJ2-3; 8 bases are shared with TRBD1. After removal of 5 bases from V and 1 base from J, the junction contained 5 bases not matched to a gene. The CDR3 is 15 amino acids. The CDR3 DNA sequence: TGTGCCAGCAGTCCTCCGGGACAGGGCACAGATACGCAGTATTTT. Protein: CASSPPGQGTDTQYF.

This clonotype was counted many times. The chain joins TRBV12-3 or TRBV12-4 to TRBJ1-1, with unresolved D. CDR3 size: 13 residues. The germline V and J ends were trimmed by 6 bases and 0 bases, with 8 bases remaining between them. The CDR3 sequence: CASRPGLNTEAFF. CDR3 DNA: TGTGCCAGCAGGCCAGGTTTGAACACTGAAGCTTTCTTT.

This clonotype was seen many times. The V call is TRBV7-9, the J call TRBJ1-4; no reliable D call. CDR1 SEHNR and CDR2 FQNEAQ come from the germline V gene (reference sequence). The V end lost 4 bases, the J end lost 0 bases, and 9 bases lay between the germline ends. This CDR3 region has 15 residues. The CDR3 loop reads CASSSYRATNEKLFF. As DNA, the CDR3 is TGTGCCAGCAGCTCGTACAGAGCAACTAATGAAAAACTGTTTTTT.

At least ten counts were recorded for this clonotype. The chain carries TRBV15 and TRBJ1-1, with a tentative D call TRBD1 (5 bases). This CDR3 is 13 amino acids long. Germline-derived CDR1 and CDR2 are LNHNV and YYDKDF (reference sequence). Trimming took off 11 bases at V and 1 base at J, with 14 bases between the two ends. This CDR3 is CAVTLTENTEAFF. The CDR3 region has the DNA TGTGCCGTCACCCTGACAGAGAACACTGAAGCTTTCTTT. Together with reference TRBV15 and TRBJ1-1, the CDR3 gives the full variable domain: DAMVIQNPRYQVTQFGKPVTLSCSQTLNHNVMYWYQQKSSQAPKLLFHYYDKDFNNEADTPDNFQSRRPNTSFCFLDIRSPGLGDTAMYLCAVTLTENTEAFFGQGTRLTVV.

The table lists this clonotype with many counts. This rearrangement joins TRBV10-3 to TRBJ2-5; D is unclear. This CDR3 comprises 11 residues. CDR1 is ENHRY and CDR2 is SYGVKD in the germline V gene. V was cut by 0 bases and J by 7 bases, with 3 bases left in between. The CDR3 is CAISESATQYF. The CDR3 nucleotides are TGTGCCATCAGTGAGTCGGCGACCCAGTACTTC.

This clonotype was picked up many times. The CDR3 protein is CASSGARGREGYGYTF. The CDR3 bases are TGTGCCAGCAGCGGAGCACGTGGGCGAGAAGGGTATGGCTACACCTTC. The chain links TRBV7-9 to TRBJ1-2; D unclear. CDR1 SEHNR and CDR2 FQNEAQ come from the germline V gene (reference sequence). Trimming removed 5 bases from V and 5 bases from J, with 21 bases in between. CDR3 length: 16 residues.

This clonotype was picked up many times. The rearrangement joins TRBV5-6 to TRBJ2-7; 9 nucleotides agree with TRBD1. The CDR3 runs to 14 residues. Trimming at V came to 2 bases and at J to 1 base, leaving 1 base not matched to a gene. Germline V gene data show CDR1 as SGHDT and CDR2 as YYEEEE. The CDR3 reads CASSFGQGSYEQYF. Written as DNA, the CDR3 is TGTGCCAGCAGCTTTGGACAGGGGTCCTACGAGCAGTACTTC.

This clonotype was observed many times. The CDR3 protein is CASSSGQATNEKLFF. CDR3 bases: TGCGCCAGCAGCTCGGGACAGGCAACTAATGAAAAACTGTTTTTT. The chain has TRBV5-1 and TRBJ1-4; 8 bases are shared with TRBD1. CDR3 length: 15 residues. The ends lost 3 bases at V and 0 bases at J; junction bases unmatched: 1. CDR1 is SGHRS and CDR2 is YFSETQ in the germline V gene. The full variable domain, with the rest looked up from reference TRBV5-1 and TRBJ1-4, is KAGVTQTPRYLIKTRGQQVTLSCSPISGHRSVSWYQQTPGQGLQFLFEYFSETQRNKGNFPGRFSGRQFSNSRSEMNVSTLELGDSALYLCASSSGQATNEKLFFGSGTQLSVL.

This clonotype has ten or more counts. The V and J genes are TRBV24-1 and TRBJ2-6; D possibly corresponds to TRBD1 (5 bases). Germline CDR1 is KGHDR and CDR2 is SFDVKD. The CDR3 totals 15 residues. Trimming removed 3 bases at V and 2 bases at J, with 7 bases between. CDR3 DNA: TGTGCCACCAGTGATCCCAGGGCTGGGGCCAACGTCCTGACTTTC. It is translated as CATSDPRAGANVLTF.

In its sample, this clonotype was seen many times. CDR3 in DNA: TGTGCCAGCAGCTTGACTAGCGGGGGGCCGAACACCGGGGAGCTGTTTTTT. Protein product: CASSLTSGGPNTGELFF. The genes are TRBV7-6 and TRBJ2-2; 13 positions match TRBD2. The CDR3 length is 17 residues. The ends lost 3 bases at V and 0 bases at J; junction bases unmatched: 1. Germline CDR1 is SGHVS and CDR2 is FNYEAQ.

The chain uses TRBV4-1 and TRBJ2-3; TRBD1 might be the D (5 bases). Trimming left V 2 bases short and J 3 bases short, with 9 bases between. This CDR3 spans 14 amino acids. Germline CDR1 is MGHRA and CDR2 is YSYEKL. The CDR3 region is CASSQPQGTDTQYF. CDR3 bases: TGCGCCAGCAGCCAACCGCAGGGTACAGATACGCAGTATTTT.

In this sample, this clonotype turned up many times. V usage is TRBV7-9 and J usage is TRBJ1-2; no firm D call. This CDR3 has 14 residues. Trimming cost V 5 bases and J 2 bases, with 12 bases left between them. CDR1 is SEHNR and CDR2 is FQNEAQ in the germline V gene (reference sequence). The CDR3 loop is CASSTQYGNYGYTF. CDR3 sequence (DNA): TGTGCCAGCAGCACACAGTACGGAAACTATGGCTACACCTTC.

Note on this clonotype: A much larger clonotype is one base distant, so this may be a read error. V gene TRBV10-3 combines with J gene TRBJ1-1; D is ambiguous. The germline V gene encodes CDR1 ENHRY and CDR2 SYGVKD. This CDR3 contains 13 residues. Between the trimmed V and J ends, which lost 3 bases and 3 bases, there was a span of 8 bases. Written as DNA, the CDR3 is TGTGCCATCAGTGAATCAAAGTACACTGAAGCTTTCTTT. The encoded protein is CAISESKYTEAFF.